The 5 T cell receptor beta chains reported below all come from one sample, sequenced in a study of STAT3 mutations in large granular lymphocyte leukemia. Here immunoSEQ multiplex PCR was the method, and the copy in TCRdb shows in-frame clones only, minus some. The sample lists approximately 10,000 clones; 70% to 80% were seen once. Their antigen targets remain unknown. General observations from the study: In T-cell large granular lymphocyte leukemia, about half of patients showed multiple immunodominant subclonotypes.

Material for sequencing was peripheral blood mononuclear cells. Every receptor here comes from a man between 60 and 70 years old with T-cell large granular lymphocyte leukemia. Some clones in this sample may be carry-over from other donors' samples.

The rearrangement links TRBV7-9 to TRBJ1-2; 8 bases fit TRBD1. Germline assignment: CDR1 SEHNR and CDR2 FQNEAQ (reference sequence). V lost 3 bases and J lost 3; bases outside the gene matches: 12. There are 17 residues in the CDR3. The CDR3 loop is CASSLVGSGGIYYGYTF. The CDR3 DNA sequence: TGTGCCAGCAGCTTGGTAGGGTCAGGGGGCATTTACTATGGCTACACCTTC.

The table lists this clone with a few counts. The gene calls are TRBV18 and TRBJ2-2; the D gene is possibly TRBD2 (5 bases). Trimming pared 6 bases from V and 5 bases from J, leaving 10 bases between. This CDR3 region has 13 residues. The germline CDR1 and CDR2 sequences are KGHSH and LQKENI. The CDR3 nucleotides read TGTGCCAGCTCCCGACCGGGGACCGGGGAGCTGTTTTTT. This translates into CASSRPGTGELFF.

This clone has more than one count but fewer than ten. The rearrangement links TRBV2 to TRBJ1-1, with 9 bases matching TRBD1. Germline V gene data show CDR1 as SNHLY and CDR2 as FYNNEI. Losses at the gene ends were 6 bases for V and 4 bases for J; bases not matched to a gene: 3. The CDR3 is 13 residues long. CDR3 loop: CASSMTGGTEAFF. DNA of the CDR3: TGTGCCAGCAGCATGACAGGGGGCACTGAAGCTTTCTTT.

The genes are TRBV10-3 and TRBJ1-2; D may be TRBD1 (5 bases). Germline CDR1 reads ENHRY; CDR2 reads SYGVKD. The CDR3 runs 11 residues. The V end lost 8 bases, the J end lost 8 bases, and 12 bases lay between the germline ends. CDR3 protein: CAIGDGEGYTF. CDR3 coding DNA: TGTGCCATCGGGGACGGAGAGGGCTACACCTTC.

The chain combines TRBV7-2 with TRBJ2-7, with D hard to call. The V gene's germline CDR1 is SGHTA and CDR2 FQGNSA. V dropped 3 bases and J dropped 3 bases, with 6 bases sitting between them. The CDR3 is made up of 12 amino acids. The DNA of the CDR3 is TGTGCCAGCAGCTTTTCGGACTACGAGCAGTACTTC. It codes for CASSFSDYEQYF. Drawing the rest from reference TRBV7-2 and TRBJ2-7, the complete variable domain is GAGVSQSPSNKVTEKGKDVELRCDPISGHTALYWYRQSLGQGLEFLIYFQGNSAPDKSGLPSDRFSAERTGGSVSTLTIQRTQQEDSAVYLCASSFSDYEQYFGPGTRLTVT.